This entry features one T cell receptor beta chain sequence. The V end was cut by 1 base, the J end by 4 bases, with 7 bases between. CDR3 length: 13 residues. The germline V gene encodes CDR1 LGHNA and CDR2 YNFKEQ. The data were taken from a study of T cell responses to AZD1222 COVID-19 vaccine. Assay: immunoSEQ multiplex PCR; the TCRdb copy retains only in-frame clones and omits some. This table has 100,000 or so clones, 75% to 90% appearing once. J is TRBJ2-5 and V is TRBV4-2; D gene ambiguous. This material consisted of peripheral blood, taken 28 days after the second AZD1222 dose. This TCR derives from an adult who received the AZD1222 COVID-19 vaccine. For the CDR3, the DNA is TGTGCCAGCAGCCAAGGCAGAGGAGAGACCCAGTACTTC. It is translated as CASSQGRGETQYF.